This note documents a single T cell receptor beta chain sequence. The target antigen is unknown. The data were taken from a study of T cells expressing NK-cell markers. Whole-study results and caveats: Specificity for HCMV among expanded NKG2C+ T cell clones was not established.

TCRdb reprocessed the 5' RACE reads; each CDR3 protein has one entry and no DNA is given. The data include roughly 450,000 distinct CDR3 sequences; the top ten clones carry approximately 1.4%. Germline values: CDR1 SGHRS, CDR2 YFSETQ. This CDR3 comprises 16 residues. Sequenced sample: blood T cells: a sorted CD56 or NKG2C T cell subset, CD4+ or CD8+ T cells, or bulk PBMC T cells (not recorded which). This rearrangement joins TRBV5-1 to TRBJ2-3. The receptor's source is a woman aged 45 to 65 in good health. This CDR3 reads CASSLGTLLRTDTQYF.